Listed here are 16 T cell receptor beta chains from one sample, sequenced in a study of blood T cell repertoires in COVID-19. The table came from immunoSEQ multiplex PCR; TCRdb's copy has only in-frame clones and leaves some out. The data hold some 200,000 clones, with 88% observed a single time. Sequencing was done on a sample of peripheral blood. Receptors originate from a man aged 18 to 29 with active or convalescent COVID-19.

The genes are TRBV2 and TRBJ1-5; the match to TRBD1 covers 10 bases. The CDR3 runs to 15 residues. Germline assignment: CDR1 SNHLY and CDR2 FYNNEI. J lost 2 bases, V lost 4 bases, and 2 bases had no gene match. CDR3 sequence (DNA): TGTGCCAGCAGTGGGGACAGGGGAGGCAATCAGCCCCAGCATTTT. Its translation is CASSGDRGGNQPQHF.

The chain carries TRBV5-1 and TRBJ2-6, with D perhaps TRBD1 (5 bases). The CDR3 consists of 15 residues. With 2 bases removed from V and 1 base from J, the gap between germline ends came to 7 bases. Germline lookup yields CDR1 SGHRS and CDR2 YFSETQ. The CDR3 sequence: CASSFQGSGANVLTF. The CDR3 DNA is TGCGCCAGCAGCTTCCAGGGATCTGGGGCCAACGTCCTGACTTTC.

The J gene is TRBJ1-6, the V gene TRBV3-1 (or the pseudogene TRBV3-2); 7 nucleotides align to TRBD1. Germline assignment: CDR1 LGHDT and CDR2 YNNKEL (reference sequence). CDR3 size: 13 residues. Trimming cost V 5 bases and J 11 bases; bases outside gene matches: 6. CDR3: CASSRGLGTPLHF. CDR3 DNA: TGTGCCAGCAGCAGGGGGCTGGGGACACCCCTCCACTTT.

The rearrangement uses TRBV5-4 and TRBJ2-1, with 12 bases lining up with TRBD2. V shed 4 bases, J shed 7 bases, and the junction held 9 bases outside the gene matches. The CDR3 loop spans 16 amino acids. Germline-derived CDR1 and CDR2 are SGHNT and YYREEE (reference sequence). CDR3 in amino acids: CASSLSLAGGRNEQFF. Written as DNA, the CDR3 is TGTGCCAGCAGCCTATCACTAGCGGGAGGAAGGAATGAGCAGTTCTTC.

The chain joins TRBV15 to TRBJ2-3, with TRBD2 matching over 9 bases. The ends lost 0 bases at V and 4 bases at J; junction bases unmatched: 8. This CDR3 is built from 17 residues. The germline CDR1 and CDR2 sequences are LNHNV and YYDKDF (reference sequence). The CDR3 sequence is CATSRDPAGGTSDTQYF. DNA for the CDR3: TGTGCCACCAGCAGAGATCCAGCGGGAGGTACTTCAGATACGCAGTATTTT. Filled out from reference TRBV15 and TRBJ2-3, the complete variable domain reads DAMVIQNPRYQVTQFGKPVTLSCSQTLNHNVMYWYQQKSSQAPKLLFHYYDKDFNNEADTPDNFQSRRPNTSFCFLDIRSPGLGDTAMYLCATSRDPAGGTSDTQYFGPGTRLTVL.

This chain's CDR3 is CASQPDSPNSPLHF. CDR3 nucleotide sequence: TGTGCCAGTCAGCCGGACAGCCCGAATTCACCCCTCCACTTT. The chain joins TRBV19 to TRBJ1-6; perhaps TRBD1 as D (6 bases). Germline V gene lookup returns CDR1 LNHDA and CDR2 SQIVND (reference sequence). The V end was cut by 8 bases, the J end by 7 bases, with 15 bases between. The CDR3 has 14 amino acids. Full variable domain (remainder filled in from reference TRBV19 and TRBJ1-6): DGGITQSPKYLFRKEGQNVTLSCEQNLNHDAMYWYRQDPGQGLRLIYYSQIVNDFQKGDIAEGYSVSREKKESFPLTVTSAQKNPTAFYLCASQPDSPNSPLHFGNGTRLTVT.

The chain couples TRBV27 to TRBJ2-5; perhaps TRBD2 as D (5 bases). The ends were cut back, 2 bases at V and 5 bases at J, with 12 bases in the middle. In germline, CDR1 is MNHEY, CDR2 SMNVEV (reference sequence). CDR3 size: 14 residues. The CDR3 nucleotides are TGTGCCAGCAGTTTAAGCGGCAGCCCCGAGACCCAGTACTTC. Translating it yields CASSLSGSPETQYF.

The table lists this clone with a few counts. The chain uses TRBV7-9 and TRBJ2-7, with 11 bases fitting TRBD1. The CDR3 has 14 amino acids. Germline lookup yields CDR1 SEHNR and CDR2 FQNEAQ (reference sequence). The V and J ends lost 4 bases and 2 bases, in that order; junction bases with no gene match: 1. The CDR3 loop is CASSSGQGAYEQYF. The CDR3 DNA sequence: TGTGCCAGCAGCTCGGGACAGGGGGCCTACGAGCAGTACTTC.

The chain combines TRBV25-1 with TRBJ2-7; 8 positions match TRBD2. From germline, CDR1 is MGHDK and CDR2 SYGVNS. Germline trimming cut 8 bases from V and 0 bases from J; bases unmatched to any gene: 9. CDR3 size: 15 residues. CDR3 coding DNA: TGTGCCAGCGGTACTAGCGGCCCTAGCTCCTACGAGCAGTACTTC. This encodes CASGTSGPSSYEQYF.

J is TRBJ2-3 and V is TRBV5-4, with 7 positions matching TRBD2. In germline, CDR1 is SGHNT, CDR2 YYREEE (reference sequence). J gave up 0 bases and V 4 bases, and 5 bases lay outside the gene matches. CDR3 length equals 15 residues. The CDR3 bases are TGTGCCAGCAGCCCAGGACTAGTTAGCACAGATACGCAGTATTTT. Its protein product is CASSPGLVSTDTQYF.

The chain joins TRBV24-1 to TRBJ1-2; 8 positions match TRBD1. The V gene's germline CDR1 is KGHDR and CDR2 SFDVKD. With 4 bases clipped from V and 7 bases from J, the junction kept 7 bases outside the gene matches. CDR3 size: 14 residues. CDR3 nucleotide sequence: TGTGCCACCAGTGAACAGGACAGGGTGTCTGGCTACACCTTC. The encoded protein is CATSEQDRVSGYTF.

With regard to this clone: Other DNA sequences from this sample encode an identical CDR3 as well. The chain is built from TRBV15 and TRBJ2-7; possibly TRBD1 for D (5 bases). Germline lookup yields CDR1 LNHNV and CDR2 YYDKDF (reference sequence). V lost 0 bases and J lost 3, with 9 bases in between. The CDR3 sequence is 14 residues long. The CDR3 here is CATSRDRGRYEQYF. CDR3 nucleotides: TGTGCCACCAGCAGAGATAGGGGCCGCTACGAGCAGTACTTC.

Here the CDR3 DNA reads TGTGCCAGCAGCGCGACTAGCGGGAGGAACGAGCAGTACTTC. Its protein product is CASSATSGRNEQYF. This chain connects TRBV7-9 to TRBJ2-7; 13 bases map to TRBD2. Germline V lookup: CDR1 SEHNR, CDR2 FQNEAQ (reference sequence). This CDR3 is built from 14 residues. V lost 5 bases, J lost 5 bases, and 3 bases stayed unmatched.

The chain has TRBV5-1 and TRBJ2-1, with a weak D call TRBD1 (5 bases). The CDR3 length is 17 residues. The germline V gene has CDR1 SGHRS and CDR2 YFSETQ. V was pared by 4 bases and J by 0 bases, with 17 bases between. DNA of the CDR3: TGCGCCAGCAGCCGATCAGCGAGACAGAGCTCCTACAATGAGCAGTTCTTC. Translated, it gives CASSRSARQSSYNEQFF. The complete variable domain, with remaining parts taken from reference TRBV5-1 and TRBJ2-1, reads KAGVTQTPRYLIKTRGQQVTLSCSPISGHRSVSWYQQTPGQGLQFLFEYFSETQRNKGNFPGRFSGRQFSNSRSEMNVSTLELGDSALYLCASSRSARQSSYNEQFFGPGTRLTVL.

The gene calls are TRBV27 and TRBJ2-1, with TRBD2 identical over 9 bases. The CDR3 sequence is 18 residues long. V trimming: 5 bases; J trimming: 0 bases; junction bases outside the gene matches: 11. In germline, CDR1 is MNHEY, CDR2 SMNVEV (reference sequence). CDR3 residues: CASSPTSGRPFSYNEQFF. CDR3 in DNA: TGTGCCAGCAGTCCGACTAGCGGCAGGCCTTTCTCCTACAATGAGCAGTTCTTC.

The chain carries TRBV3-1 (or the pseudogene TRBV3-2) and TRBJ2-7; TRBD1 matches 7 bases. V lost 2 bases and J lost 6; bases outside the gene matches: 16. Germline CDR1 LGHDT, CDR2 YNNKEL (reference sequence). The CDR3 is 17 amino acids. The CDR3, as DNA: TGTGCCAGCAGCCAACCGCAGAGGGGGCCTTTTGGGGGCGAGCAGTACTTC. As protein: CASSQPQRGPFGGEQYF.